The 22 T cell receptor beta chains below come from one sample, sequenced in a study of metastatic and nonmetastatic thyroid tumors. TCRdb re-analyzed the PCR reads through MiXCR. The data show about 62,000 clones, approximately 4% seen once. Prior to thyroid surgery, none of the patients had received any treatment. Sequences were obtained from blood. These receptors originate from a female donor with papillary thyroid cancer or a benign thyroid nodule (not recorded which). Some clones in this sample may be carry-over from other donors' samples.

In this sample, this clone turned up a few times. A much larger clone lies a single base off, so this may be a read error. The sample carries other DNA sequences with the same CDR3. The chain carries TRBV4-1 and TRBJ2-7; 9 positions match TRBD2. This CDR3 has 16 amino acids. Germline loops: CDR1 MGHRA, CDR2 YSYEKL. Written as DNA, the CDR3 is TGCGCTAGCAAGCCAGGAGTTAGCGGGAGATTCTACGAGCAGTACTTC. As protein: CASKPGVSGRFYEQYF.

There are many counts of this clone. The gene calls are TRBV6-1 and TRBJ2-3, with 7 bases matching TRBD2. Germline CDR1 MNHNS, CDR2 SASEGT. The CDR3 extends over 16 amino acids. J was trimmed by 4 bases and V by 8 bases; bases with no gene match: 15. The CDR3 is CASGRREPDGADTQYF. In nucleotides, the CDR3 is TGTGCCAGCGGGAGGCGGGAGCCCGACGGTGCAGATACGCAGTATTTT.

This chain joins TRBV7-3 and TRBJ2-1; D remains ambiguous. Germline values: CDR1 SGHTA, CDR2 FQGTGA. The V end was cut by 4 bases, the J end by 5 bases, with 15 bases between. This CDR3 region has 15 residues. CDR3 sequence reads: CASSSIGRWDNEQFF. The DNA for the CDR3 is TGTGCCAGCAGCTCGATTGGACGCTGGGACAATGAGCAGTTCTTC.

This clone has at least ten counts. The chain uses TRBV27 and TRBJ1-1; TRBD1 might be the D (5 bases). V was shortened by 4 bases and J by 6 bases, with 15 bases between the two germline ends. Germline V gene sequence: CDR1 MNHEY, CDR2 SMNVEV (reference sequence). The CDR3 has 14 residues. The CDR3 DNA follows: TGTGCCAGCAGTTCTCGGGGGATTGTCGCTGAAGCTTTCTTT. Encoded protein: CASSSRGIVAEAFF.

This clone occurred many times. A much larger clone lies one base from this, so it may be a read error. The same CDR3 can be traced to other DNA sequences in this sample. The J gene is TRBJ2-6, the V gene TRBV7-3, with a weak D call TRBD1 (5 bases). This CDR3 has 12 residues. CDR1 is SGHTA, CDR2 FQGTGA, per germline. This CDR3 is CASSRGANVLTF. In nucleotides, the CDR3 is TGTGCCAGCAGCCGTGGGGCCAACGTCCTGACCTTC.

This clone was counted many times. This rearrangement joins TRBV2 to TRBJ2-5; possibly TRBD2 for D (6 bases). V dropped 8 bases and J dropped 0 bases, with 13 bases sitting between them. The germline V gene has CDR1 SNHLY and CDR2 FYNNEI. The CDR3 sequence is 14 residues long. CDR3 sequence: CASAASVHQETQYF. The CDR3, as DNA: TGTGCCAGCGCGGCTAGCGTACACCAAGAGACCCAGTACTTC.

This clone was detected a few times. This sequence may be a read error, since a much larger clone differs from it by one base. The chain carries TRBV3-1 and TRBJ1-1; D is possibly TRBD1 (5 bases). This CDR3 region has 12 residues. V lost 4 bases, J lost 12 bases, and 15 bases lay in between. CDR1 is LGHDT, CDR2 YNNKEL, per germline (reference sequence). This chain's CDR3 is CASSRWGGASFF. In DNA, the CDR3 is TGTGCCAGCAGCCGATGGGGGGGAGCATCTTTCTTT.

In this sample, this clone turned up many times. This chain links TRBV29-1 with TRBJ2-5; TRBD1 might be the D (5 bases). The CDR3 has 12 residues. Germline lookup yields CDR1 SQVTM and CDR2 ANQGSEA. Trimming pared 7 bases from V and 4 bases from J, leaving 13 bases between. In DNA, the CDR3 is TGCAGCGCTGACAGACTGGGAGAGACCCAGTACTTC. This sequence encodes CSADRLGETQYF.

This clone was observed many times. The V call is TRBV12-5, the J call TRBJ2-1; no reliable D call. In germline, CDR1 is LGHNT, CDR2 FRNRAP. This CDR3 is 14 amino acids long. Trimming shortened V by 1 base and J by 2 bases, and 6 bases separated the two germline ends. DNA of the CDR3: TGTGCTAGTGGTTTGGCGGCCGCCTACAATGAGCAGTTCTTC. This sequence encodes CASGLAAAYNEQFF.

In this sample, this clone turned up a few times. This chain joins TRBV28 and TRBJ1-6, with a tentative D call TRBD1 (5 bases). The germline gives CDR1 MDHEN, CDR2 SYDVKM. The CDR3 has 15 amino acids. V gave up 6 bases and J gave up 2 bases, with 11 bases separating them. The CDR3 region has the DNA TGTGCCAGCAGACCAGGGTCTACCTATAATTCACCCCTCCACTTT. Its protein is CASRPGSTYNSPLHF. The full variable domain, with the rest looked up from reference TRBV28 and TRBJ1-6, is DVKVTQSSRYLVKRTGEKVFLECVQDMDHENMFWYRQDPGLGLRLIYFSYDVKMKEKGDIPEGYSVSREKKERFSLILESASTNQTSMYLCASRPGSTYNSPLHFGNGTRLTVT.

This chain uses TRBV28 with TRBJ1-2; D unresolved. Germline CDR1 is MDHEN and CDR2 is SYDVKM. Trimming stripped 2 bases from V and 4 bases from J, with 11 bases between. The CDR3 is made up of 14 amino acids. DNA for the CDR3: TGTGCCAGCAGTTTAGGCCGCAACGCCTATGGCTACACCTTC. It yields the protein CASSLGRNAYGYTF.

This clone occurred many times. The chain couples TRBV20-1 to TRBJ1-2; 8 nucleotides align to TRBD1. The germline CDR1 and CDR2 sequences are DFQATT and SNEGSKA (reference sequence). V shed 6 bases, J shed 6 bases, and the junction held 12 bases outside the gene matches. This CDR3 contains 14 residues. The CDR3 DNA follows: TGCAGTGCGGTGAGGACAGGGAGAGTGGATGGCTACACCTTC. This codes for CSAVRTGRVDGYTF.

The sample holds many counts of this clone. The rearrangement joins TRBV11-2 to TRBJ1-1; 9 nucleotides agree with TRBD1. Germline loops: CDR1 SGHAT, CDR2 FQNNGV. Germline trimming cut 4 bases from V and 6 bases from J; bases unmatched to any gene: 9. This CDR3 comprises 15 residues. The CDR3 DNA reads TGTGCCAGCAGCTGGACAGGGGAAAAGAAGTCTGAAGCTTTCTTT. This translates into CASSWTGEKKSEAFF.

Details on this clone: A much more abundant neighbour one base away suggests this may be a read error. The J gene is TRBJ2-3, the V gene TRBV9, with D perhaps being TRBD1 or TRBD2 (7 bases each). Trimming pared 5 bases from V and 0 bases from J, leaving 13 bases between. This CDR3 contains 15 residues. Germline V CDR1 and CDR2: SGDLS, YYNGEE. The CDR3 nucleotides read TGTGCCAGCAGACCAGGGGGGGGAAGCACAGATACGCAGTATTTT. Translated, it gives CASRPGGGSTDTQYF.

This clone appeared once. The CDR3 region has the DNA TGTGCCAGCTCACCAGGAAGTGGTCTCCCCCAAGCTTTCTTT. Protein sequence: CASSPGSGLPQAFF. J is TRBJ1-1 and V is TRBV18; D gene unclear. In germline, CDR1 is KGHSH, CDR2 LQKENI. The V gene lost 2 bases and the J gene lost 9 bases, with 16 bases spanning the gap. This CDR3 is 14 amino acids long.

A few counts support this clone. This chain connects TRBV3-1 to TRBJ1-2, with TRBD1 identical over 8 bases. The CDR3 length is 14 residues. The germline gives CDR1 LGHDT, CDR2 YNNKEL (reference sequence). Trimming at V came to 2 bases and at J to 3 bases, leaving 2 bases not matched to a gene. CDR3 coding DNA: TGTGCCAGCAGCCAAAGACAGGGGCACTATGGCTACACCTTC. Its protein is CASSQRQGHYGYTF.

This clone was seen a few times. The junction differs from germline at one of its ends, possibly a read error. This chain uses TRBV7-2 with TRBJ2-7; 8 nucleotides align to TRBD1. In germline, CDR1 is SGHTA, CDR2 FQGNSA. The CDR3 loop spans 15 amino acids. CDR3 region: CASSLSTGAAYEQCF. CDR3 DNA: TGTGCCAGCAGCTTGTCGACAGGGGCCGCCTACGAGCAGTGCTTC. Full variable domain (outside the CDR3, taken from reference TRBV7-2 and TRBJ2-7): GAGVSQSPSNKVTEKGKDVELRCDPISGHTALYWYRQSLGQGLEFLIYFQGNSAPDKSGLPSDRFSAERTGGSVSTLTIQRTQQEDSAVYLCASSLSTGAAYEQCFGPGTRLTVT.

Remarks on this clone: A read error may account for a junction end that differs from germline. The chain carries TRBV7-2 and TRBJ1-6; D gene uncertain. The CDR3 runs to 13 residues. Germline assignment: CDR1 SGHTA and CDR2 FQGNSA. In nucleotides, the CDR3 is TGTGCCAGCACCTTAACGGCACTTTCACCCCTCCACTTT. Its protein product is CASTLTALSPLHF. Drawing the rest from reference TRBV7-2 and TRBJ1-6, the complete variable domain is GAGVSQSPSNKVTEKGKDVELRCDPISGHTALYWYRQSLGQGLEFLIYFQGNSAPDKSGLPSDRFSAERTGGSVSTLTIQRTQQEDSAVYLCASTLTALSPLHFGNGTRLTVT.

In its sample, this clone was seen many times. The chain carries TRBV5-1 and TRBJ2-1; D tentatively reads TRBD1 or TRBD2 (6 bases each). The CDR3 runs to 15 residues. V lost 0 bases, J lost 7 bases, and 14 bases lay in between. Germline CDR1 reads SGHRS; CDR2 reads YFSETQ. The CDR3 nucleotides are TGCGCCAGCAGCTTGGAGGGGGGCGAGTGGAATGAGCAGTTCTTC. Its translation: CASSLEGGEWNEQFF.

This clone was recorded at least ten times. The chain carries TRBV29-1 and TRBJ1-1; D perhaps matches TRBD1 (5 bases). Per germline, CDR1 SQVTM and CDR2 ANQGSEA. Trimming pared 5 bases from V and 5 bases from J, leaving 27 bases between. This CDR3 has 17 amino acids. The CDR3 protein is CSVTPLPRRGAWTEAFF. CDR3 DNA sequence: TGCAGCGTTACCCCCTTGCCTCGGCGGGGCGCGTGGACTGAAGCTTTCTTT. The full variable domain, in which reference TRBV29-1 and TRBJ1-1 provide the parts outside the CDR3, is SAVISQKPSRDICQRGTSLTIQCQVDSQVTMMFWYRQQPGQSLTLIATANQGSEATYESGFVIDKFPISRPNLTFSTLTVSNMSPEDSSIYLCSVTPLPRRGAWTEAFFGQGTRLTVV.

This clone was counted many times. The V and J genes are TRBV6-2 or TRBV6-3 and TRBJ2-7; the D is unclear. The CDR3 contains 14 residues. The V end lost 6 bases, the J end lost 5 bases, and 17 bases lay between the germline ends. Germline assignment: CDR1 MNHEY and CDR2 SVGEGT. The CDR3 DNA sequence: TGTGCCAGCAGCCGGCGCGTAGTTTCGGACGAGCAGTACTTC. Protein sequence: CASSRRVVSDEQYF.

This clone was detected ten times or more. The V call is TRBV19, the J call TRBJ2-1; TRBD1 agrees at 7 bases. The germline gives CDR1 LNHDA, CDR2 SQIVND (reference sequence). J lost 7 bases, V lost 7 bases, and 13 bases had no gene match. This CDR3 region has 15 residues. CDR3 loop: CASTSPGTAFNEQFF. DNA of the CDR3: TGTGCCAGTACCAGTCCCGGGACAGCCTTTAATGAGCAGTTCTTC.